The 20 T cell receptor beta chains presented below share a single source sample, sequenced in a study of blood T cell repertoires in COVID-19 (dated by TCRdb to about 2020). Library preparation employed the immunoSEQ multiplex PCR assay. TCRdb took this table from immuneACCESS and kept in-frame rearrangements with V and J called. Such tables lack part of the clones; where checked against another copy, unresolved V genes explain under half of the gap, and the rest is unexplained. The sample yields 150,000 or so clones; about 86% were counted once. The top ten clones comprise 1.5% to 1.9% of the sample. The source material was peripheral blood. All receptors derive from a woman aged 55-69 years with acute or convalescent COVID-19.

The genes are TRBV5-4 and TRBJ1-2, with TRBD1 identical over 11 bases. Germline lookup yields CDR1 SGHNT and CDR2 YYREEE (reference sequence). This CDR3 contains 16 residues. J was trimmed by 6 bases and V by 0 bases; bases with no gene match: 7. This chain's CDR3 is CASSLGRTGGADGYTF. Written as DNA, the CDR3 is TGTGCCAGCAGCTTGGGGAGGACAGGGGGCGCCGATGGCTACACCTTC.

V gene TRBV5-1 combines with J gene TRBJ2-7, with TRBD1 matching over 7 bases. CDR3 size: 15 residues. Looked up from germline, CDR1 is SGHRS and CDR2 is YFSETQ. The ends lost 0 bases at V and 2 bases at J; junction bases unmatched: 5. The CDR3 nucleotides read TGCGCCAGCAGCTTGGTGGCAGGGGGAACCTACGAGCAGTACTTC. It specifies CASSLVAGGTYEQYF.

V gene TRBV4-3 combines with J gene TRBJ2-7, with 7 nucleotides matching TRBD1. The germline CDR1 and CDR2 sequences are LGHNA and YSLEER. The CDR3 is made up of 14 amino acids. With V trimmed by 3 bases and J by 1 base, 3 bases remained unmatched. The CDR3 nucleotides read TGCGCCAGCAGCCAGTACAGGGGATCCTACGAGCAGTACTTC. Translating it yields CASSQYRGSYEQYF.

This chain joins TRBV7-3 and TRBJ2-1; TRBD2 matches 11 bases. This CDR3 contains 16 residues. The germline V gene has CDR1 SGHTA and CDR2 FQGTGA. The J segment lost 8 bases and the V segment lost 5 bases, leaving 11 bases of the junction unmatched. The CDR3 loop reads CASSQALAGGVDEQFF. CDR3 nucleotides: TGTGCCAGCAGCCAGGCGCTAGCGGGGGGAGTCGATGAGCAGTTCTTC. Filled out from reference TRBV7-3 and TRBJ2-1, the complete variable domain reads GAGVSQTPSNKVTEKGKYVELRCDPISGHTALYWYRQSLGQGPEFLIYFQGTGAADDSGLPNDRFFAVRPEGSVSTLKIQRTERGDSAVYLCASSQALAGGVDEQFFGPGTRLTVL.

This chain uses TRBV6-2 or TRBV6-3 with TRBJ1-5; D remains ambiguous. Trimming removed 10 bases at V and 6 bases at J, with 16 bases between. This CDR3 contains 13 residues. Germline V gene data show CDR1 as MNHEY and CDR2 as SVGEGT. CDR3 nucleotide sequence: TGTGCCACCACCCCCAGGTCTGGTCAGCCCCAGCATTTT. It codes for CATTPRSGQPQHF.

This chain uses TRBV6-5 with TRBJ1-2; tentatively, D is TRBD1 (5 bases). Trimming left V 6 bases short and J 8 bases short, with 13 bases between. Germline lookup yields CDR1 MNHEY and CDR2 SVGAGI. The length of the CDR3 is 12 residues. CDR3 sequence: CASSRGVYGYTF. The CDR3 DNA sequence: TGTGCCAGCAGCCGGGGGGTTTACGGCTACACCTTC.

This chain links TRBV10-3 with TRBJ2-1, with D possibly matching TRBD1 (5 bases). This CDR3 is built from 13 residues. Trimming removed 8 bases from V and 0 bases from J, with 8 bases in between. Germline CDR1 ENHRY, CDR2 SYGVKD. The CDR3 here is CAIGANSYNEQFF. In nucleotides, the CDR3 is TGTGCCATCGGGGCCAACTCCTACAATGAGCAGTTCTTC.

J is TRBJ1-1 and V is TRBV18; 12 nucleotides agree with TRBD1. CDR3 size: 17 residues. V lost 3 bases to trimming and J lost 5 bases; unmatched junction nucleotides: 10. Germline loops: CDR1 KGHSH, CDR2 LQKENI. CDR3 in amino acids: CASSPYPGQGAPTEAFF. DNA of the CDR3: TGTGCCAGCTCACCTTACCCGGGACAGGGGGCGCCGACTGAAGCTTTCTTT.

This rearrangement joins TRBV30 to TRBJ1-6; D is undetermined. Germline V lookup: CDR1 GTSNPN, CDR2 SVGIG (reference sequence). The germline V and J ends were trimmed by 0 bases and 13 bases, with 13 bases remaining between them. The CDR3 extends over 13 amino acids. The CDR3 spells CAWSVLEGFPLHF. CDR3 nucleotide sequence: TGTGCCTGGAGTGTACTCGAGGGTTTCCCCCTCCACTTT.

The CDR3 protein is CASSKVFECVLQGITDTQYF. In DNA, the CDR3 is TGTGCCAGCAGCAAAGTATTTGAGTGCGTTCTTCAGGGGATCACAGATACGCAGTATTTT. The chain has TRBV21-1 and TRBJ2-3; no DNA check was done on the table's D call, TRBD1. TRBV21-1 is noted as a pseudogene. This CDR3 contains 20 residues.

With regard to this clone: The DNA is left out, because the CDR3 cannot be placed on it with certainty; the CDR3 is given as TCRdb lists it. This sequence joins TRBV28 and TRBJ2-2; the D call in the table, TRBD2, was not verified against the DNA. The CDR3 extends over 15 residues, inclusive of both ends. Germline V CDR1 and CDR2: MDHEN, SYDVKM. CDR3 amino acids: CASSSQTPSPGSCFF.

This chain links TRBV29-1 with TRBJ2-2, with a tentative D call TRBD2 (6 bases). Per the germline V gene, CDR1 is SQVTM and CDR2 is ANQGSEA. V lost 3 bases to trimming and J lost 4 bases, with 6 bases between them. CDR3 size: 12 residues. The CDR3 loop is CSVEGGTGELFF. The CDR3 region has the DNA TGCAGCGTTGAGGGGGGCACCGGGGAGCTGTTTTTT.

This clone was seen more than once but under ten times. V is TRBV27 and J is TRBJ2-1, with TRBD1 matching 8 bases. The ends lost 3 bases at V and 9 bases at J; junction bases unmatched: 7. The CDR3 has 14 amino acids. Germline loops: CDR1 MNHEY, CDR2 SMNVEV (reference sequence). For the CDR3, the DNA is TGTGCCAGCAGTTTGCAGGGGGCGCGAGGTGAGCAGTTCTTC. Amino acids: CASSLQGARGEQFF.

J is TRBJ2-7 and V is TRBV9, with 9 bases matching TRBD1. CDR1 and CDR2 (germline): SGDLS, YYNGEE. J was trimmed by 3 bases and V by 4 bases; bases with no gene match: 11. This CDR3 is built from 16 residues. DNA of the CDR3: TGTGCCAGCAGCATAAACGACAGGGGGGCGTACTACGAGCAGTACTTC. Amino acids: CASSINDRGAYYEQYF.

The chain combines TRBV5-4 with TRBJ1-2, with D unclear. From germline, CDR1 is SGHNT and CDR2 YYREEE (reference sequence). This CDR3 is built from 14 residues. Trimming cost V 5 bases and J 5 bases, with 16 bases left between them. CDR3 region: CASSSLGGRYGYTF. CDR3 coding DNA: TGTGCCAGCAGTTCCCTCGGAGGGAGATATGGCTACACCTTC.

This chain links TRBV3-1 (or the pseudogene TRBV3-2) with TRBJ1-2; D is perhaps TRBD1 (5 bases). Germline CDR1 is LGHDT and CDR2 is YNNKEL (reference sequence). CDR3 size: 14 residues. Trimming cost V 1 base and J 7 bases, with 13 bases left between them. The CDR3 nucleotides read TGTGCCAGCAGCCAAGCTCCTACGGGGGGTGGCTACACCTTC. The encoded protein is CASSQAPTGGGYTF.

The chain is built from TRBV10-3 and TRBJ2-7, with a possible D match to TRBD2 (6 bases). Looked up from germline, CDR1 is ENHRY and CDR2 is SYGVKD. The CDR3 loop spans 15 amino acids. Trimming took 6 bases from V and 1 from J, leaving 16 bases between them. Here the CDR3 DNA reads TGTGCCATCAGGAACCGGGACTGGGTATCCTACGAGCAGTACTTC. Encoded protein: CAIRNRDWVSYEQYF.

The chain couples TRBV25-1 to TRBJ2-1; perhaps TRBD2 as D (5 bases). Germline CDR1 is MGHDK and CDR2 is SYGVNS. V dropped 1 base and J dropped 10 bases, with 14 bases sitting between them. The CDR3 extends over 14 amino acids. In nucleotides, the CDR3 is TGTGCCAGCAGTGAATTATCGGGATTAGGGGAGCAGTTCTTC. This gives the protein CASSELSGLGEQFF. The whole variable domain, remainder taken from reference TRBV25-1 and TRBJ2-1, is EADIYQTPRYLVIGTGKKITLECSQTMGHDKMYWYQQDPGMELHLIHYSYGVNSTEKGDLSSESTVSRIRTEHFPLTLESARPSHTSQYLCASSELSGLGEQFFGPGTRLTVL.

This sequence joins TRBV29-1 and TRBJ2-2, with D tentatively TRBD2 (6 bases). Germline lookup yields CDR1 SQVTM and CDR2 ANQGSEA. This CDR3 is built from 15 residues. The ends were cut back, 3 bases at V and 4 bases at J, with 15 bases in the middle. The CDR3 DNA follows: TGCAGCGTTGATCGGCTCCCCGGGGGCACCGGGGAGCTGTTTTTT. It is translated as CSVDRLPGGTGELFF.

This clone was counted a few times. This chain connects TRBV6-6 to TRBJ1-6, with a tentative D call TRBD1 (6 bases). The CDR3 contains 16 residues. Trimming removed 6 bases at V and 4 bases at J, with 16 bases between. Germline loops: CDR1 MNHNY, CDR2 SVGAGI (reference sequence). The CDR3 nucleotides are TGTGCCAGCAGAGAAACGGCAGGGGATTATAATTCACCCCTCCACTTT. It translates to CASRETAGDYNSPLHF.